This T cell receptor (beta chain) comes out of a study of blood T cells in healthy people across ages. Study information: About one barcoded beta molecule was captured per two T cells (by template switching). Study-wide findings and caveats: A roughly linear age-dependent decrease characterized TCR beta diversity per million T cells.

PCR was performed a second time for about 6 to 12 cycles using a sample-barcoded 5' primer and a J-beta primer mix. A single record per CDR3 protein comes from TCRdb applying MiXCR to the 5' RACE reads. The sample carries some 750,000 distinct CDR3 sequences, about a fifth recorded once. Germline values: CDR1 SQVTM, CDR2 ANQGSEA. Trimming left V 8 bases short and J 8 bases short, with 12 bases between. This CDR3 has 10 amino acids. Concerning this clonotype itself: Its matching antigen is unknown.

The receptor was derived from a man in his 70s in good health. The chain combines TRBV29-1 with TRBJ1-2, with D maybe TRBD1 (6 bases). The sample comprised blood. The CDR3 reads CSITGHGYTF. The CDR3 nucleotides are TGCAGCATAACAGGGCACGGCTACACCTTC.